These 3 T cell receptor beta chains originate from one sample sequenced in a study of blood T cell repertoires in COVID-19. Here immunoSEQ multiplex PCR was the method, and the copy in TCRdb shows in-frame clones only, minus some. The sample has under 250,000 clones, roughly 85% seen once. Sequenced: peripheral blood. These receptors all stem from a young man with active or convalescent COVID-19.

The chain is built from TRBV4-3 and TRBJ2-1, with TRBD2 matching over 8 bases. The V gene's germline CDR1 is LGHNA and CDR2 YSLEER. The CDR3 totals 17 residues. Trimming removed 4 bases from V and 8 bases from J; junction bases left unmatched: 16. The CDR3, as DNA: TGCGCCAGCAGCCTTGGGATTAGCGGGATGGGGAGGGATGAGCAGTTCTTC. It encodes CASSLGISGMGRDEQFF.

This sequence joins TRBV30 and TRBJ1-5, with unresolved D. Trimming shortened V by 1 base and J by 7 bases, and 14 bases separated the two germline ends. Germline V gene data show CDR1 as GTSNPN and CDR2 as SVGIG (reference sequence). This CDR3 is 14 amino acids long. Here the CDR3 reads CAWSGERVNQPQHF. The CDR3 DNA sequence: TGTGCCTGGAGTGGCGAGAGGGTTAACCAGCCCCAGCATTTT.

The J gene is TRBJ1-1, the V gene TRBV14, with D perhaps TRBD1 (5 bases). Germline V lookup: CDR1 SGHDN, CDR2 FVKESK. V dropped 0 bases and J dropped 0 bases, with 11 bases sitting between them. This CDR3 region has 16 residues. The CDR3 coding sequence is TGTGCCAGCAGCCAAGATTTAGGACAACTGAACACTGAAGCTTTCTTT. Its translation: CASSQDLGQLNTEAFF.